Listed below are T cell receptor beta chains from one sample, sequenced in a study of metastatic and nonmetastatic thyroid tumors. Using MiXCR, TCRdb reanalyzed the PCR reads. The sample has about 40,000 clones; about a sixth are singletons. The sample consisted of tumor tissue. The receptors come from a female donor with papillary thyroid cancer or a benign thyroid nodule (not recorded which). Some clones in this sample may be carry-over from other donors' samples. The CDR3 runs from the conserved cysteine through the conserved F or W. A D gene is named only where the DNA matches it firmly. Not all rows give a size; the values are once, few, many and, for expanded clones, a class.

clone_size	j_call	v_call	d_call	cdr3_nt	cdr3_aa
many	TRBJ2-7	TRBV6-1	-	TGTGCCAGCAGTGATTCCCTCGACAGCTCCTACGAGCAGTACTTC	CASSDSLDSSYEQYF
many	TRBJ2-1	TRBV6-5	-	TGTGCCAGCAGTTACTCGAAGGATAATGAGCAGTTCTTC	CASSYSKDNEQFF
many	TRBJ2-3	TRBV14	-	TGTGCCAGCAGCCAAGACAGGGACGATACGCAGTATTTT	CASSQDRDDTQYF
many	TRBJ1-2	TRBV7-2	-	TGTGCCAGCAGCTCCAGCAGCGAACCTAACTATGGCTACACCTTC	CASSSSSEPNYGYTF
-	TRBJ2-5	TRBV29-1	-	TGCAGCGTTGGGAAGGCCGGGGAGACCCAGTACTTC	CSVGKAGETQYF
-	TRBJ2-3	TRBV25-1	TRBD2	TGTGCCAGCACCGCCTCTACCTCTCTGGGTAGCGGGGGATCCGCAGATACTCAGTATTTT	CASTASTSLGSGGSADTQYF
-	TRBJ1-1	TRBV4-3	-	TGCGCCAGCAGCCAAGCGGTGATGGCTCGGACTGAAGCTTTCTTT	CASSQAVMARTEAFF
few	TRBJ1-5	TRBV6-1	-	TGTGCCAGCACACGAAAGGCATATCAGCCCCAGCATTTT	CASTRKAYQPQHF
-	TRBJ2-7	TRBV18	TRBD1	TGTGCCAGCTCACCACTAATGGCCGCCGGGACAGGTCATTACGAGCAGTACTTC	CASSPLMAAGTGHYEQYF
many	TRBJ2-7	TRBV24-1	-	TGTGCCACCAGTGAGACCGGTGGGGGTGGGGAGCAGTACTTC	CATSETGGGGEQYF
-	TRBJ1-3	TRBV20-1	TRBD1	TGCAGTGCTGTCAAAGGGACAGCACCTGGAAACACCATATATTTT	CSAVKGTAPGNTIYF
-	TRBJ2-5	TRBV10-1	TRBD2	TGCGCCAGCAGTGGAAGAGCGGGAGCGTTATGCGAGACCCAGTACTTC	CASSGRAGALCETQYF
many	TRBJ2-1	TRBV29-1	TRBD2	TGCAGCGTTGTGGGACTAGCGGTTGAGCAGTTCTTC	CSVVGLAVEQFF
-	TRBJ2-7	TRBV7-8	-	TGTGCCAGCAGCTTAGCATCAGTGGGCGCGGGGGAGCAGTACTTC	CASSLASVGAGEQYF
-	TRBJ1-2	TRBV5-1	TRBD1	TGCGCCAGCAGCTTATCAACCGGGACAGCTTATGGCTACACCTTC	CASSLSTGTAYGYTF
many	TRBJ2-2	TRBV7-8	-	TGTGCCAGCAGCTTATTCGTTTACAGCGAGAACACCGGGGAGCTGTTTTTT	CASSLFVYSENTGELFF
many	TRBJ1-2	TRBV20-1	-	TGCAGTGCTCCTCGGGACGAAGACTATGGCTACACCTTC	CSAPRDEDYGYTF
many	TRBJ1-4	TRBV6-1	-	TGTGCCAGCAGAGCCGTATCCATGATTGAAAAACTGTTTTTT	CASRAVSMIEKLFF